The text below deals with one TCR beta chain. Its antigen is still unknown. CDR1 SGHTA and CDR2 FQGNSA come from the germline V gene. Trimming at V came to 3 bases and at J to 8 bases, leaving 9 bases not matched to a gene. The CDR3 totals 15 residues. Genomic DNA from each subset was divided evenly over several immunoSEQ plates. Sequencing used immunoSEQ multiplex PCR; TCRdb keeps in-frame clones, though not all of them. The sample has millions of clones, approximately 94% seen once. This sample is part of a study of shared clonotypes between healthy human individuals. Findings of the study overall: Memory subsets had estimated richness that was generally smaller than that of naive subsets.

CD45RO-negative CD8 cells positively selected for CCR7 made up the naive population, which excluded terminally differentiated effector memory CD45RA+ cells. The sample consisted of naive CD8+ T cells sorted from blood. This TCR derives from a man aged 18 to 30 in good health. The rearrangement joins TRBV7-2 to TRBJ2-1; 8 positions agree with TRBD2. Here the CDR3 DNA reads TGTGCCAGCAGCTTTGGATGGACTAGCCGAGATGAGCAGTTCTTC. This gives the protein CASSFGWTSRDEQFF.